The clone carrying this TCR beta chain showed up just a few times. The antigen remains unidentified. The data were taken from a study of regulatory T cells in long-lasting Graves disease. Whole-study findings and limits: Persistent Graves' patients showed reduced TCR diversity versus newly diagnosed patients.

The CDR3 contains 13 residues. Germline CDR1 and CDR2: SGHRS and YFSETQ. Trimming pared 4 bases from V and 5 bases from J, leaving 13 bases between. To make TCR beta libraries, researchers used iRepertoire HTBI primers and Arm-PCR of CDR3 regions. MiXCR was run by TCRdb on the multiplex PCR reads, yielding one entry per CDR3 protein. The sample yields under 450,000 distinct CDR3 sequences, approximately 25% seen once. Time point given: persistent/refractory GD, antithyroid drugs over 5 years with positive TRAb. TCR sequences were obtained from RNA taken from PBMCs. This TCR came from a woman between 40 and 55 years old with Graves disease. Sequenced here: peripheral blood mononuclear cells (PBMCs), sampled when the disease was refractory, from a patient treated with antithyroid drugs. The chain carries TRBV5-1 and TRBJ2-7; D is possibly TRBD2 (5 bases). The CDR3 nucleotides read TGCGCCAGCAGCCTAGGACTTTCCCACGAGCAGTACTTC. It encodes CASSLGLSHEQYF.